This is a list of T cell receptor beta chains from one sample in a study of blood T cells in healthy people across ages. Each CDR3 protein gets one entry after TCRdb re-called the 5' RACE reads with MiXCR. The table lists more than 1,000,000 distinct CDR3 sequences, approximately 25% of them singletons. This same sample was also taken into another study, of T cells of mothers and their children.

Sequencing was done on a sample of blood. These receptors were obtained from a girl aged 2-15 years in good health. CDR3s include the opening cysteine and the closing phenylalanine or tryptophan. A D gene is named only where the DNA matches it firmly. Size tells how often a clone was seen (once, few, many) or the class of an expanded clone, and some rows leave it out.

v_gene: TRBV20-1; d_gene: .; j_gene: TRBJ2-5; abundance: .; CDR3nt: TGCAGTGCCACCGACTCGATCAGGGAGACCCAGTACTTC; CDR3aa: CSATDSIRETQYF
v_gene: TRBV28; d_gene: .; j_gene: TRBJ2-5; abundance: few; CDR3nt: TGTGCCAGCCGTCTTCGCGGGTGGCAGTACTTC; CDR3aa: CASRLRGWQYF
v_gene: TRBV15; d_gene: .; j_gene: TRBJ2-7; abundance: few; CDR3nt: TGTGCCACCAGCAGCGGATTCAGCTCCTACGAGCAGTACTTC; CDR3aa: CATSSGFSSYEQYF
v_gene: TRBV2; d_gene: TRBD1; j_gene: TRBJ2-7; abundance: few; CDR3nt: TGTGCCAGCAGTGAAGCGGATACAGGGGGAGAGCAGTACTTC; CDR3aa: CASSEADTGGEQYF
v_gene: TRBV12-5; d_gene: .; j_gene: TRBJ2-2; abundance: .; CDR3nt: TGTGCTAGTGGTTTGTCCCCCAGGGGCTCCAACACCGGGGAGCTGTTTTTT; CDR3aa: CASGLSPRGSNTGELFF
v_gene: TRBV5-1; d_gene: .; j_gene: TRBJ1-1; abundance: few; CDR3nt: TGCGCCAGCAGCTGGCGGGGGGGCAGTCTCGAAGCTTTCTTT; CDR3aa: CASSWRGGSLEAFF
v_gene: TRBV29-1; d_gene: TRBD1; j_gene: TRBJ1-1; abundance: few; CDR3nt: TGCAGCGTTGGGACAGGGGTCGTTGAAGCTTTCTTT; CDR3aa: CSVGTGVVEAFF
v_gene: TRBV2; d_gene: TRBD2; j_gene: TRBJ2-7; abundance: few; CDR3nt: TGTGCCAGCAACGGGGGAGGGTCCTACGAGCAGTACTTC; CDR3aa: CASNGGGSYEQYF
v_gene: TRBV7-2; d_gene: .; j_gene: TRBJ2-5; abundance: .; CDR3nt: TGTGCCGCCCCTAGTTCTCCTGGGTGGGTGACCCAGTACTTC; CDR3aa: CAAPSSPGWVTQYF
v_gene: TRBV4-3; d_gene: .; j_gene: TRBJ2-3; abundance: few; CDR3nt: TGCGCCAGCAGCCAAGTATATGTTAGCACAGATACGCAGTATTTT; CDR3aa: CASSQVYVSTDTQYF
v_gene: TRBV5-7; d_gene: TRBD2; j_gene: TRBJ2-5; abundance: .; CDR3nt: TGTGCCAGCAGCATTAATGGGACTAGCGGGGATCAAGAGACCCAGTACTTC; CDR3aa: CASSINGTSGDQETQYF
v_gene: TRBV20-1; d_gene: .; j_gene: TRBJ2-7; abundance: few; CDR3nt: TGCAGTGCTGGTGGACGACTACCCAAGATGAACTACGAGCAGTACTTC; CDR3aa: CSAGGRLPKMNYEQYF
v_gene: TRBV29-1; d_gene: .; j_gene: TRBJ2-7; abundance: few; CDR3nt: TGCAGCGTTGAGGCCAGCGCCTACGAGCAGTACTTC; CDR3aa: CSVEASAYEQYF
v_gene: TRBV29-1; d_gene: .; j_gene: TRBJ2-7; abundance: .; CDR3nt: TGCAGCGTGCAACCTCCAGATCATTCCGAGCAGTACTTC; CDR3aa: CSVQPPDHSEQYF
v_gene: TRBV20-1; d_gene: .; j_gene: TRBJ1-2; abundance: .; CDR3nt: TGCAGTGCTAGGGAACAGGGAGGGAGCGGCTACACCTTC; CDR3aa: CSAREQGGSGYTF
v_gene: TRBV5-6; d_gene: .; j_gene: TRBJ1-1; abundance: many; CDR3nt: TGTGCCAGCAGTCTAGTTATGAACACTGAAGCTTTCTTT; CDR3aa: CASSLVMNTEAFF
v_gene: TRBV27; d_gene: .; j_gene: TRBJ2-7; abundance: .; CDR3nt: TGTGCCAGCAGTTTTGGGGATACCCACGAGCAGTACTTC; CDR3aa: CASSFGDTHEQYF
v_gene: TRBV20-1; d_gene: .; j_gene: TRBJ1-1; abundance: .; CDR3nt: TGCAGTGCTCCTAGGGAACCAGGGAACACTGAAGCTTTCTTT; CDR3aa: CSAPREPGNTEAFF
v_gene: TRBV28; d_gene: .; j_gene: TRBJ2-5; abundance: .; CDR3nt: TGTGCCAGCAGTTCCCCCCCCAATAGTGTGCAAGAGACCCAGTACTTC; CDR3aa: CASSSPPNSVQETQYF
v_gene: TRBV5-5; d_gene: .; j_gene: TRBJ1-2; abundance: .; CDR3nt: TGTGCCAGCTTGGGGGATGGCGGCTACACCTTC; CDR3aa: CASLGDGGYTF
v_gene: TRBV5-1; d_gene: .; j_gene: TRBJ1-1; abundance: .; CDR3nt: TGCGCCAGCAGCTTTGGCGGACTGGGGGTTTACAACACTGAAGCTTTCTTT; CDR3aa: CASSFGGLGVYNTEAFF
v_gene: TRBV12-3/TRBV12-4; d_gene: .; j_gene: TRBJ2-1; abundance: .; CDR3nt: TGTGCCAGCAGTTTAAGTCTCAATGAGCAGTTCTTC; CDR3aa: CASSLSLNEQFF
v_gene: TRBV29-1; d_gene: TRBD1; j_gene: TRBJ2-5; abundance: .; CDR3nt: TGCAGCGTTGCGGCAGGGGGCAAGACCCAGTACTTC; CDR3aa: CSVAAGGKTQYF
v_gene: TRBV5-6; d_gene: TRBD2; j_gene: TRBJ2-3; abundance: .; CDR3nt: TGTGCCAGCAGCTTGCCTAGCGGGGGGCCAGATACGCAGTATTTT; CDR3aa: CASSLPSGGPDTQYF
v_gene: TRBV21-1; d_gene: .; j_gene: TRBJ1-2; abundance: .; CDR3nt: TGTGCCAGCAGCAAAGGTAGACCGTGGGGGACCTATGGCTACACCTTC; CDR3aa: CASSKGRPWGTYGYTF
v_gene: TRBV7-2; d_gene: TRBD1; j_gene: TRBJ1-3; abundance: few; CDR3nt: TGTGCCAGCAGGCTTACAGGGGGAAGCTCTGGAAACACCATATATTTT; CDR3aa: CASRLTGGSSGNTIYF
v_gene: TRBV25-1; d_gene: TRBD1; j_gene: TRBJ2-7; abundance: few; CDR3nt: TGTGCCAACGAAACTAAAGACAGGGCGGGCTACGAGCAGTACTTC; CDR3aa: CANETKDRAGYEQYF
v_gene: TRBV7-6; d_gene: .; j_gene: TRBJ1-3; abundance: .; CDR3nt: TGTGCCAGCAGCCCAGCCTTAGCAGGCTTCTCTGGAAACACCATATATTTT; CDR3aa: CASSPALAGFSGNTIYF
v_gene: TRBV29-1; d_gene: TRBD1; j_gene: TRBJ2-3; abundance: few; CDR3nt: TGCAGCGTTAACGACAGGGGCCCCACAGATACGCAGTATTTT; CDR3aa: CSVNDRGPTDTQYF